The T cell receptor beta chain described here comes from a study of blood T cells in healthy people across ages. General study results and limits: Compared with aged donors, long-lived donors showed fewer expanded clones, suggesting selection.

Details on this clonotype: The antigen is not known.

Using a J-beta primer mix together with a sample-barcoded 5' primer, a second PCR was run for about 6 to 12 cycles. Through a template-switch adaptor with 12 random nucleotides, each cDNA molecule received a tag. Samples each returned at least 3 million CDR3-containing paired-end reads. TCRdb itself ran the 5' RACE reads through MiXCR, one entry per CDR3 protein. Of approximately 2,000,000 distinct CDR3 sequences detected, more than 35% appear once; the ten largest clones hold 23%. V was cut by 2 bases and J by 1 base, with 9 bases left in between. The CDR3 is made up of 14 amino acids. Germline lookup yields CDR1 LGHNA and CDR2 YSLEER.

The sequencing input was blood. This clonotype was sampled from a human donor in good health. The chain links TRBV4-3 to TRBJ2-7, with no clear D. This CDR3 reads CASSQMARSYEQYF. DNA for the CDR3: TGCGCCAGCAGCCAAATGGCCCGGTCCTACGAGCAGTACTTC.